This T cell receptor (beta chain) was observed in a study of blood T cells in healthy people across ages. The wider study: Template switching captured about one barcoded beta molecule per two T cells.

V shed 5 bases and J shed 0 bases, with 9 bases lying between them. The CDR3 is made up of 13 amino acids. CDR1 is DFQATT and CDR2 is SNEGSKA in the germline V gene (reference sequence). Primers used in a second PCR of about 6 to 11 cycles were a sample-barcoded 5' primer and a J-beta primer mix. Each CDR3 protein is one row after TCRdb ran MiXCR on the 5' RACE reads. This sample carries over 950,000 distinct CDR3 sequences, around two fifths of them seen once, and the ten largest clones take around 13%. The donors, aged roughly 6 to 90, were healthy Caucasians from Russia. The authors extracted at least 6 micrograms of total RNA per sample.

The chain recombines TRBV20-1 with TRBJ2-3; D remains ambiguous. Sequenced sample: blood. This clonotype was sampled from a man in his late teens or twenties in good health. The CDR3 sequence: CSAPPSSTDTQYF. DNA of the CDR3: TGCAGTGCTCCGCCTTCTAGCACAGATACGCAGTATTTT.